These T cell receptor beta chains were read from a single sample in a study of graft-versus-host responses after intestinal transplantation. Sequenced by immunoSEQ multiplex PCR; TCRdb stores in-frame clones only, minus some. The sample includes around 110,000 clones, roughly nine tenths seen only once; the top ten take approximately 0.18%. The antigens of these receptors remain unknown. The sample here was unstimulated CD4+ T cells sorted from spleen or lymph node cells, taken before intestinal transplant. The receptors shown here come from a human donor who received an intestinal transplant. The CDR3 runs from the conserved cysteine through the conserved F or W. D genes are given only for firm matches. Clone sizes are given selectively: once, few, many, or a class where the clone is expanded.

D gene: TRBD2
clone size: once
V gene: TRBV10-2
J gene: TRBJ2-1
CDR3 DNA: TGCGCCAGCAGTTCGGTCCCGGGACTAGCGGGAGGGCCGGTTTGGTCGGGTGAGCAGTTCTTC
CDR3 protein: CASSSVPGLAGGPVWSGEQFF

D gene: TRBD1
clone size: .
V gene: TRBV7-2
J gene: TRBJ1-5
CDR3 DNA: TGTGCCAGCAGCCATACAGGGGGCGGTTATAGCAATCAGCCCCAGCATTTT
CDR3 protein: CASSHTGGGYSNQPQHF

D gene: TRBD1
clone size: once
V gene: TRBV15
J gene: TRBJ2-3
CDR3 DNA: TGTGCCACCAGCTTGAGATTGAGGACAGGAACAGATACGCAGTATTTT
CDR3 protein: CATSLRLRTGTDTQYF

D gene: TRBD1
clone size: .
V gene: TRBV7-2
J gene: TRBJ2-7
CDR3 DNA: TGTGCCAGCAGCCGAACGACAGGGGGAATACACGAGCAGTACTTC
CDR3 protein: CASSRTTGGIHEQYF

D gene: TRBD1
clone size: .
V gene: TRBV7-9
J gene: TRBJ2-2
CDR3 DNA: TGTGCCAGCAGCTTAGGACAGGGCACCGGGGAGCTGTTTTTT
CDR3 protein: CASSLGQGTGELFF

D gene: TRBD1
clone size: once
V gene: TRBV18
J gene: TRBJ1-2
CDR3 DNA: TGTGCCAGCTCACCACTACCCCCGGGACAGGGTACGATCTATGGCTACACCTTC
CDR3 protein: CASSPLPPGQGTIYGYTF

D gene: .
clone size: .
V gene: TRBV15
J gene: TRBJ1-5
CDR3 DNA: TGTGCCACCAGCAGCCGACGGGGGAAGGGGAATCAGCCCCAGCATTTT
CDR3 protein: CATSSRRGKGNQPQHF

D gene: .
clone size: .
V gene: TRBV10-1
J gene: TRBJ2-4
CDR3 DNA: TGCGCCAGCAGTGGGGAATTACTGGGGGGTATTCAGTACTTC
CDR3 protein: CASSGELLGGIQYF

D gene: TRBD2
clone size: .
V gene: TRBV27
J gene: TRBJ2-1
CDR3 DNA: TGTGCCAGCAGTTTAATAGGACTAGGGGATGAGCAGTTCTTC
CDR3 protein: CASSLIGLGDEQFF

D gene: TRBD1
clone size: .
V gene: TRBV19
J gene: TRBJ1-2
CDR3 DNA: TGTGCCAGTAGCAACCTTGACAGGGGGCGAGGGAATGGCTACACCTTC
CDR3 protein: CASSNLDRGRGNGYTF

D gene: .
clone size: .
V gene: TRBV11-2
J gene: TRBJ2-2
CDR3 DNA: TGTGCCAGCAGCTTACGGGGGAGGAACACCGGGGAGCTGTTTTTT
CDR3 protein: CASSLRGRNTGELFF

D gene: TRBD2
clone size: .
V gene: TRBV7-2
J gene: TRBJ2-5
CDR3 DNA: TGTGCCAGCAGCCTCGCGGGACTAGGTACGGAGACCCAGTACTTC
CDR3 protein: CASSLAGLGTETQYF

D gene: .
clone size: once
V gene: TRBV5-1
J gene: TRBJ2-5
CDR3 DNA: TGCGCCAGCAGCCTACAGTCGGAGACCCAGTACTTC
CDR3 protein: CASSLQSETQYF

D gene: .
clone size: .
V gene: TRBV10-3
J gene: TRBJ2-7
CDR3 DNA: TGTGCCATCAGTGAGTCGGACAGCTCCTACGAGCAGTACTTC
CDR3 protein: CAISESDSSYEQYF

D gene: TRBD2
clone size: .
V gene: TRBV5-4
J gene: TRBJ2-1
CDR3 DNA: TGTGCCAGCAGCTTCCCAGGGAGGGGCTCCTACAATGAGCAGTTCTTC
CDR3 protein: CASSFPGRGSYNEQFF